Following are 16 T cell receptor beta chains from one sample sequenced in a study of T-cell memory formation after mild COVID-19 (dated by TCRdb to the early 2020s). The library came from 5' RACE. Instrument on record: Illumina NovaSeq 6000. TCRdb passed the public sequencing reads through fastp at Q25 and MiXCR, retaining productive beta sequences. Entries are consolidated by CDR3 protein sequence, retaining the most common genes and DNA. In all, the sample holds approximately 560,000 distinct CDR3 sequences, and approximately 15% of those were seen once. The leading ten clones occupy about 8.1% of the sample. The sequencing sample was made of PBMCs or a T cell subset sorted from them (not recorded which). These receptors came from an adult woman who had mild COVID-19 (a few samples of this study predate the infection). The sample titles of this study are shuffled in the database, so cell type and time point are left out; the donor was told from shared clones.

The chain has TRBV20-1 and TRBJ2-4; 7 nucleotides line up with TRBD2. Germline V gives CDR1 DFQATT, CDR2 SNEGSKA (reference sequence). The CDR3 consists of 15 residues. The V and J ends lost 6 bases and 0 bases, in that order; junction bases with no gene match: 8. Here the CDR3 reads CSARLAEIAKNIQYF. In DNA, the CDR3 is TGCAGTGCGAGACTAGCCGAGATAGCCAAAAACATTCAGTACTTC.

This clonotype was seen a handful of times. CDR3 sequence (DNA): TGTGCCAGTAGTTTACAGGGGATGGCCACCGGGGAGCTGTTTTTT. The encoded protein is CASSLQGMATGELFF. V is TRBV19 and J is TRBJ2-2; 7 nucleotides line up with TRBD1. Germline lookup yields CDR1 LNHDA and CDR2 SQIVND (reference sequence). J was trimmed by 4 bases and V by 5 bases; bases with no gene match: 7. This CDR3 contains 15 residues.

The CDR3 DNA reads as TGCGCCAGCAGCTCTACCGGGACAGGTTCCAATGAGCAGTTCTTC. Translated, it gives CASSSTGTGSNEQFF. The genes are TRBV5-1 and TRBJ2-1; 8 bases align to TRBD1. CDR1 SGHRS and CDR2 YFSETQ come from the germline V gene. The CDR3 has 15 residues. Trimming took 3 bases from V and 6 from J; bases not matched to a gene: 8. Full variable domain (rest looked up from reference TRBV5-1 and TRBJ2-1): KAGVTQTPRYLIKTRGQQVTLSCSPISGHRSVSWYQQTPGQGLQFLFEYFSETQRNKGNFPGRFSGRQFSNSRSEMNVSTLELGDSALYLCASSSTGTGSNEQFFGPGTRLTVL.

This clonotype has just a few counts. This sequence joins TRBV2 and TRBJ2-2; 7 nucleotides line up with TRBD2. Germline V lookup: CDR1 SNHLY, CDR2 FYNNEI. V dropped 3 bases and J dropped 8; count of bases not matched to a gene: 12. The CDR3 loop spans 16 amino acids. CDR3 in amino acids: CASSEEAGVLQGELFF. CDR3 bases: TGTGCCAGCAGTGAGGAGGCGGGGGTCCTCCAAGGGGAGCTGTTTTTT.

The CDR3 reads CASSLGTGGEVSYGYTF. The DNA for the CDR3 is TGTGCCAGCAGCCTAGGGACAGGGGGCGAGGTATCCTATGGCTACACCTTC. The rearrangement uses TRBV11-2 and TRBJ1-2; 12 bases map to TRBD1. Trimming cost V 5 bases and J 4 bases; bases outside gene matches: 11. The CDR3 has 17 residues. The V gene's germline CDR1 is SGHAT and CDR2 FQNNGV.

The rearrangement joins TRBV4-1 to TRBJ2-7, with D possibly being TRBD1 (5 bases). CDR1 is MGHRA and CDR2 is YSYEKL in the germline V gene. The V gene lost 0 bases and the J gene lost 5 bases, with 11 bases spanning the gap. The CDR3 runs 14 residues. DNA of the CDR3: TGCGCCAGCAGCCAAGATCCACAGGCGGACGAGCAGTACTTC. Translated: CASSQDPQADEQYF.

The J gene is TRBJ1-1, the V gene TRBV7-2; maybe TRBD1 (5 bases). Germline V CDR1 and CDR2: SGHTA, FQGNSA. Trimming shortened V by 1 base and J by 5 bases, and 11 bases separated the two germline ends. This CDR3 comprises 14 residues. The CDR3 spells CASSLVAGKTEAFF. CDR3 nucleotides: TGTGCCAGCAGCTTAGTGGCAGGGAAGACTGAAGCTTTCTTT.

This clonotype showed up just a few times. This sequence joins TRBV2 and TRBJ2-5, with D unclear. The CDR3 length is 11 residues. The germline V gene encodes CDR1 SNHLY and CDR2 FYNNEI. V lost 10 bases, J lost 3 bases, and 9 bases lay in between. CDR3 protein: CATTPKETQYF. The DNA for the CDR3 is TGTGCCACCACACCGAAAGAGACCCAGTACTTC.

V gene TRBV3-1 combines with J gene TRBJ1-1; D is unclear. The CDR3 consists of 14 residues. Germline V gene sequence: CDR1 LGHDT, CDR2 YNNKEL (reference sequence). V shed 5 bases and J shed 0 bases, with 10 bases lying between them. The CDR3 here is CASSGHQVNTEAFF. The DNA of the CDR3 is TGTGCCAGCAGCGGGCATCAGGTGAACACTGAAGCTTTCTTT. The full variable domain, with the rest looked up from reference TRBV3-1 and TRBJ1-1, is DTAVSQTPKYLVTQMGNDKSIKCEQNLGHDTMYWYKQDSKKFLKIMFSYNNKELIINETVPNRFSPKSPDKAHLNLHINSLELGDSAVYFCASSGHQVNTEAFFGQGTRLTVV.

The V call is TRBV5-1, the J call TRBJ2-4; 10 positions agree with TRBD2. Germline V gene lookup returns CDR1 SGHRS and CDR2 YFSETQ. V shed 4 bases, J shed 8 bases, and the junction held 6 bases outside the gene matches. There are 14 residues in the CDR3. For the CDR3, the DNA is TGCGCCAGCAGCACCAGCGGGGGGGCATACATTCAGTACTTC. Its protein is CASSTSGGAYIQYF.

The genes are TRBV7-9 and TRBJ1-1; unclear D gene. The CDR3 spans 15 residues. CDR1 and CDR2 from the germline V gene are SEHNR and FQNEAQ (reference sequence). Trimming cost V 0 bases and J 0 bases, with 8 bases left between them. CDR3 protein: CASSLAGSMNTEAFF. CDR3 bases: TGTGCCAGCAGCTTAGCGGGCAGTATGAACACTGAAGCTTTCTTT.

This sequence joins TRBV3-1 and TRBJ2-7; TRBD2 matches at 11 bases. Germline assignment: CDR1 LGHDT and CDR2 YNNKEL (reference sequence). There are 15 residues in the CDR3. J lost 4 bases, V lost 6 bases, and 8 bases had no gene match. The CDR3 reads CASSRLAGSWYEQYF. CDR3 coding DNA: TGTGCCAGCAGTCGACTAGCGGGGTCTTGGTACGAGCAGTACTTC.

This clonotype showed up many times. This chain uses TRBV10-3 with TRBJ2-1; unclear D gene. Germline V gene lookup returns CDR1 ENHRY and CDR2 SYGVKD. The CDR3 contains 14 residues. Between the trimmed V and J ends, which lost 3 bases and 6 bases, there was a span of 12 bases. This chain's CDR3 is CAISDSHDVNEQFF. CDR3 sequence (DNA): TGTGCCATCAGTGATTCCCATGACGTCAATGAGCAGTTCTTC.

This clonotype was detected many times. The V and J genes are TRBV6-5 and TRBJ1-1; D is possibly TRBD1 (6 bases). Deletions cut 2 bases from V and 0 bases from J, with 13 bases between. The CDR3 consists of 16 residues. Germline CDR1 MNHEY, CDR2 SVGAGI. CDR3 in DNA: TGTGCCAGCAGTTACCAATGGCAGGGGTTGAACACTGAAGCTTTCTTT. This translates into CASSYQWQGLNTEAFF.

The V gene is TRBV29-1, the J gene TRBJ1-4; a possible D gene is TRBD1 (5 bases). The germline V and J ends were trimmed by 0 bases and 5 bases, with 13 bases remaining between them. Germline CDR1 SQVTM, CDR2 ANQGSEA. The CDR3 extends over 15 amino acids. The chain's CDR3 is CSVEDPWGGNEKLFF. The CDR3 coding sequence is TGCAGCGTTGAAGATCCTTGGGGCGGGAATGAAAAACTGTTTTTT.

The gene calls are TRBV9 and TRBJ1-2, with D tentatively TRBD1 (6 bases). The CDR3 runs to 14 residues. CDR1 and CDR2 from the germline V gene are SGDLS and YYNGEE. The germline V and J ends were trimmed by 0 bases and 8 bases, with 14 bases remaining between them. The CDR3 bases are TGTGCCAGCAGCGTAGATCAGGGGCTTGAGGGCTACACCTTC. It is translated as CASSVDQGLEGYTF.